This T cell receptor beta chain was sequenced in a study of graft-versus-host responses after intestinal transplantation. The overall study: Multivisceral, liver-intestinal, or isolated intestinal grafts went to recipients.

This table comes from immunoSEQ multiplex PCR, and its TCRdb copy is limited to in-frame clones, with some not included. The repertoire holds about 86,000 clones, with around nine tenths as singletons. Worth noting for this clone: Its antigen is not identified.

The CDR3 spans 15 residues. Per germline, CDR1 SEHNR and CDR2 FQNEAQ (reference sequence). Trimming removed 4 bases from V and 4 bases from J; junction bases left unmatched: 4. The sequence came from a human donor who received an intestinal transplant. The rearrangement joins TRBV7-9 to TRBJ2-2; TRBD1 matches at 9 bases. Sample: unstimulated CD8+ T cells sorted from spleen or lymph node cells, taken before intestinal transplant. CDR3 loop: CASSSLQGATGELFF. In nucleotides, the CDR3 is TGTGCCAGCAGCTCTCTACAGGGGGCCACCGGGGAGCTGTTTTTT.